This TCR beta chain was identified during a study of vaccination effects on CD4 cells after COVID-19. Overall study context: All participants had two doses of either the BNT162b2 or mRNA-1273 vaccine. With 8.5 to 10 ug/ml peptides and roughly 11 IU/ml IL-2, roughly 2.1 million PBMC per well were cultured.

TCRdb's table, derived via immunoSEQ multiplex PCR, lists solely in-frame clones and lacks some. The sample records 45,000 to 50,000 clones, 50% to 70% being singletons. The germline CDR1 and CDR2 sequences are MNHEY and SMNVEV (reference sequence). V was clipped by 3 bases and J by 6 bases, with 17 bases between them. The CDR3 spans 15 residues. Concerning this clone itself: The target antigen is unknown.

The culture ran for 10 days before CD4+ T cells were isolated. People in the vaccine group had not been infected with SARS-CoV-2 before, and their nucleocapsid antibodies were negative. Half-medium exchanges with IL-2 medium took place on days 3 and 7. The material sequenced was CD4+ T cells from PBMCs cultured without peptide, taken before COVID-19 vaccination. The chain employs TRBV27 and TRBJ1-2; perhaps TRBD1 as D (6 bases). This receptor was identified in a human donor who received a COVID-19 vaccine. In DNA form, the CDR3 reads TGTGCCAGCAGTTTTGACCCACAGGGAATCCATGGCTACACCTTC. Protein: CASSFDPQGIHGYTF.